The rows below give T cell receptor beta chains drawn from one sample of a study of T cells in Graves' hyperthyroidism and ophthalmopathy. TCRdb passed the multiplex PCR reads through MiXCR, listing each CDR3 protein once. Of around 490,000 distinct CDR3 sequences listed, roughly 21% were seen once; the top ten hold roughly 50%. The sequenced material came from blood. Receptor source: a man in his forties with Graves' ophthalmopathy. The CDR3 runs from the conserved cysteine through the conserved F or W. The D gene is left open where the match is weak. Size is omitted from some rows. Given values are once, few, many or a class for expanded clones.

>TRBV10-3|TRBJ1-4|NA|NA
CAIRKGADEKLFF
TGTGCCATCAGGAAGGGCGCAGATGAAAAACTGTTTTTT
>TRBV19|TRBJ2-2|NA|TRBD1
CASETGRGTGELFF
TGTGCCAGTGAGACAGGGCGAGGAACCGGGGAGCTGTTTTTT
>TRBV30|TRBJ1-2|NA|NA
CAWSRGPYGYTF
TGTGCCTGGAGCCGGGGGCCCTATGGCTACACCTTC
>TRBV11-2|TRBJ2-5|NA|TRBD1
CASSPDGQGSHF
TGTGCCAGCTCCCCAGACGGACAGGGCTCACACTTC
>TRBV5-5|TRBJ2-3|many|NA
CASSPTGSDTQYF
TGTGCCAGCAGCCCGACTGGGTCAGATACGCAGTATTTT
>TRBV6-1|TRBJ2-1|NA|TRBD2
CAIPGLAGVEQSSYNEQFF
TGTGCCATTCCGGGACTAGCGGGTGTAGAACAAAGCTCCTACAATGAGCAGTTCTTC
>TRBV20-1|TRBJ1-2|once|TRBD1
CSATSPSGQGGYFGYTF
TGCAGTGCAACGAGCCCCTCAGGACAGGGCGGGTATTTTGGCTACACCTTC
>TRBV11-1|TRBJ2-5|many|NA
CASSLAFGTQYF
TGTGCCAGCAGCTTAGCTTTCGGGACCCAGTACTTC
>TRBV11-2|TRBJ2-7|NA|TRBD2
CASRRGTSGAEQYF
TGTGCCAGCAGGAGGGGGACTAGCGGGGCCGAGCAGTACTTC
>TRBV9|TRBJ1-6|NA|NA
CASSVSQEPLHF
TGTGCCAGCAGCGTGAGTCAAGAACCCCTCCACTTT
>TRBV18|TRBJ2-1|few|NA
CASSPTGGLEQFF
TGTGCCAGCTCACCCACTGGAGGGCTCGAGCAGTTCTTC
>TRBV19|TRBJ2-7|NA|NA
CASMDLSYEQYF
TGTGCCAGTATGGACCTATCCTACGAGCAGTACTTC
>TRBV19|TRBJ1-2|few|NA
CASRSDPLYGYTF
TGTGCCAGTAGGAGCGACCCTCTCTATGGCTACACCTTC
>TRBV7-9|TRBJ2-4|NA|TRBD1
CASSLTGGNADIQYF
TGTGCCAGCAGCCTGACAGGGGGCAACGCGGACATTCAGTACTTC
>TRBV29-1|TRBJ2-3|few|TRBD1
CSVVGVGDRATDTQYF
TGCAGCGTTGTAGGGGTCGGGGACAGGGCCACAGATACGCAGTATTTT
>TRBV29-1|TRBJ1-1|few|NA
CSVEARLANTEAFF
TGCAGCGTCGAGGCCCGTCTGGCGAACACTGAAGCTTTCTTT
>TRBV11-3|TRBJ2-5|many|NA
CASSLGSKETQYF
TGTGCCAGCAGTCTCGGATCCAAAGAGACCCAGTACTTC
>TRBV4-2|TRBJ2-7|few|TRBD1
CASSPGTGFFEQYF
TGTGCCAGCAGCCCCGGGACAGGTTTTTTCGAGCAGTACTTC
>TRBV2|TRBJ2-1|NA|NA
CASRPSWGLYNEQLF
TGTGCCAGCAGACCTAGCTGGGGGCTCTACAATGAGCAGCTCTTC
>TRBV12-3/TRBV12-4|TRBJ2-2|many|TRBD2
CASSLGAGVNTGELFF
TGTGCCAGCAGTTTAGGAGCGGGAGTGAACACCGGGGAGCTGTTTTTT
>TRBV7-2|TRBJ2-5|NA|NA
CASSPMGHQETQYF
TGTGCCAGCAGCCCTATGGGGCACCAAGAGACCCAGTACTTC
>TRBV2|TRBJ2-2|NA|NA
CASSGVGVGTGELFF
TGTGCCAGCAGTGGAGTCGGGGTCGGGACCGGGGAGCTGTTTTTT
>TRBV20-1|TRBJ1-5|many|NA
CSARAVGGGSNQPQHF
TGCAGTGCTAGAGCCGTGGGGGGAGGAAGCAATCAGCCCCAGCATTTT
>TRBV28|TRBJ2-7|NA|TRBD2
CVSSLASGGPSSYEQYF
TGTGTCAGCAGTTTGGCTAGCGGGGGGCCGAGCTCCTACGAGCAGTACTTC
>TRBV7-3|TRBJ1-1|many|NA
CASSQTGGVSAEAFF
TGTGCCAGCAGCCAAACAGGCGGAGTTTCGGCTGAAGCTTTCTTT
>TRBV14|TRBJ2-5|NA|TRBD1
CASSQGTGGSWETQYF
TGTGCCAGCAGCCAAGGAACAGGGGGCTCTTGGGAGACCCAGTACTTC
>TRBV3-1|TRBJ1-2|NA|NA
CASSQGIGGPANYGYTF
TGTGCCAGCAGCCAAGGGATAGGGGGGCCAGCTAACTATGGCTACACCTTC
>TRBV28|TRBJ2-3|many|NA
CASTSYADTQYF
TGTGCCAGCACCTCTTACGCCGATACGCAGTATTTT
>TRBV6-2/TRBV6-3|TRBJ2-2|few|NA
CASLLEGPTENTGELFF
TGTGCCAGCCTCCTAGAGGGTCCTACTGAAAACACCGGGGAGCTGTTTTTT
>TRBV6-5|TRBJ2-2|NA|NA
CASSYSKYTGELFF
TGTGCCAGCAGTTACTCGAAATACACCGGGGAGCTGTTTTTT
>TRBV27|TRBJ2-7|few|NA
CASSPDIAYEQYF
TGTGCCAGCAGCCCGGACATCGCCTACGAGCAGTACTTC
>TRBV6-2/TRBV6-3|TRBJ1-2|NA|NA
CASSYEAYGYTF
TGTGCCAGCAGTTACGAGGCCTATGGCTACACCTTC
>TRBV11-3|TRBJ1-1|few|NA
CASSHGGFEAFF
TGTGCCAGCAGCCATGGGGGATTTGAAGCTTTCTTT
>TRBV19|TRBJ1-6|NA|NA
CASSVRGGGSPLHF
TGTGCCAGTAGTGTACGAGGGGGAGGTTCACCCCTCCACTTT
>TRBV12-3/TRBV12-4|TRBJ1-5|NA|NA
CASSLGQNRNQPQHF
TGTGCCAGCAGTTTAGGACAGAATCGCAATCAGCCCCAGCATTTT
>TRBV3-1|TRBJ2-7|many|TRBD1
CASSQGDRGRGQYF
TGTGCCAGCAGCCAAGGGGACAGGGGGCGAGGGCAGTACTTC
>TRBV5-1|TRBJ2-2|many|TRBD2
CASSGTSGITGELFF
TGCGCCAGCAGCGGGACTAGCGGGATTACCGGGGAGCTGTTTTTT
>TRBV28|TRBJ1-2|few|NA
CASSSHGSYTF
TGTGCCAGCAGTTCCCACGGGAGCTACACCTTC
>TRBV7-2|TRBJ2-5|many|NA
CASSLRSLGTQYF
TGTGCCAGCAGCTTAAGGAGTTTGGGGACCCAGTACTTC
>TRBV7-3|TRBJ2-2|many|TRBD1
CASSPRDRGLRGELFF
TGTGCCAGCAGCCCCCGGGACAGGGGCTTACGTGGGGAGCTGTTTTTT
>TRBV20-1|TRBJ1-2|NA|TRBD1
CSANTGGSYGYTF
TGCAGTGCTAATACAGGGGGTAGCTATGGCTACACCTTC